A single sample gave rise to the 14 T cell receptor beta chains below, sequenced in a study of blood T cell repertoires in COVID-19. Generated by immunoSEQ multiplex PCR, the TCRdb table keeps only in-frame clones and is missing some. Seen here are about 120,000 clones, 87% observed once, and the top ten hold less than 30%. Sample: peripheral blood. The receptors were sampled from a woman aged 70-85 years with acute or convalescent COVID-19.

The V gene is TRBV28, the J gene TRBJ1-2; no definite D call. V was pared by 3 bases and J by 4 bases, with 6 bases between. CDR3 size: 12 residues. Per the germline V gene, CDR1 is MDHEN and CDR2 is SYDVKM. The CDR3 sequence is CASSFGAYGYTF. CDR3 nucleotide sequence: TGTGCCAGCAGTTTCGGTGCCTATGGCTACACCTTC.

Here the CDR3 reads CASSQETGGAGQPQHF. The CDR3 DNA follows: TGTGCCAGCAGCCAAGAGACAGGGGGCGCAGGACAGCCCCAGCATTTT. The genes are TRBV3-1 (or the pseudogene TRBV3-2) and TRBJ1-5, with 10 bases that match TRBD1. The CDR3 covers 16 residues. The junction had 6 bases not matched to a gene; V was cut back by 0 bases and J by 7 bases. Germline V gene sequence: CDR1 LGHDT, CDR2 YNNKEL (reference sequence).

The V and J genes are TRBV18 and TRBJ2-7; D is unresolved. The CDR3 covers 12 residues. The germline V and J ends were trimmed by 3 bases and 3 bases, with 6 bases remaining between them. Germline V lookup: CDR1 KGHSH, CDR2 LQKENI. In DNA form, the CDR3 reads TGTGCCAGCTCACCTAACAACTACGAGCAGTACTTC. Translation: CASSPNNYEQYF.

V usage is TRBV20-1 and J usage is TRBJ2-7; 11 nucleotides align to TRBD1. Germline CDR1 reads DFQATT; CDR2 reads SNEGSKA (reference sequence). The CDR3 spans 14 residues. V gave up 3 bases and J gave up 1 base; unmatched junction bases: 2. The CDR3 nucleotides read TGCAGTGCTAGTGGGGACAGGGGGTCCTACGAGCAGTACTTC. Protein: CSASGDRGSYEQYF.

This chain uses TRBV30 with TRBJ2-7; 10 positions match TRBD1. Unmatched junction bases numbered 4, after V lost 5 bases and J lost 0 bases. Germline V gives CDR1 GTSNPN, CDR2 SVGIG (reference sequence). The CDR3 consists of 14 residues. CDR3 in amino acids: CAWGGQGTSYEQYF. CDR3 coding DNA: TGTGCCTGGGGGGGACAGGGGACCTCCTACGAGCAGTACTTC.

This clone has only one observation. The CDR3 coding sequence is TGCGCCAGCAGCCAAGCGACACCGGGACAGGGTCCGCAGCCCCAGCATTTT. It yields the protein CASSQATPGQGPQPQHF. The chain joins TRBV4-1 to TRBJ1-5, with 9 bases that match TRBD1. The CDR3 is made up of 17 amino acids. Germline assignment: CDR1 MGHRA and CDR2 YSYEKL. The trim removed 1 base at V and 7 bases at J, leaving 11 bases unmatched.

This chain connects TRBV27 to TRBJ1-2; possible D gene TRBD1, 6 bases. The CDR3 sequence is 12 residues long. The germline gives CDR1 MNHEY, CDR2 SMNVEV (reference sequence). V was pared by 3 bases and J by 8 bases, with 10 bases between. The CDR3 coding sequence is TGTGCCAGCAGTTTTGCAGGGGCCGGCTACACCTTC. As protein: CASSFAGAGYTF.

The J gene is TRBJ1-1, the V gene TRBV30; TRBD1 is a possible D gene (6 bases). V shed 3 bases and J shed 7 bases, with 18 bases lying between them. Germline CDR1 and CDR2: GTSNPN and SVGIG (reference sequence). CDR3 length: 14 amino acids. CDR3 in DNA: TGTGCCTGGAGAGAGAGGTGGGGAGGGGGTGAAGCTTTCTTT. It is translated as CAWRERWGGGEAFF.

The chain recombines TRBV28 with TRBJ1-2; maybe TRBD1 (5 bases). Trimming cost V 7 bases and J 3 bases, with 12 bases left between them. CDR1 is MDHEN, CDR2 SYDVKM, per germline. The CDR3 sequence is 13 residues long. The CDR3 nucleotides are TGTGCCAGCATCGACGGACAATACTATGGCTACACCTTC. Its translation: CASIDGQYYGYTF.

The chain employs TRBV9 and TRBJ1-2, with TRBD1 as a possible D gene (6 bases). Germline values: CDR1 SGDLS, CDR2 YYNGEE. CDR3 size: 15 residues. Deletions cut 0 bases from V and 4 bases from J, with 13 bases between. CDR3 region: CASSVGTAQTYGYTF. The CDR3 nucleotides are TGTGCCAGCAGCGTAGGGACAGCTCAGACCTATGGCTACACCTTC.

V is TRBV28 and J is TRBJ2-3; possible D gene TRBD2, 5 bases. The CDR3 loop spans 17 amino acids. V lost 8 bases to trimming and J lost 0 bases, with 21 bases between them. The germline gives CDR1 MDHEN, CDR2 SYDVKM. The CDR3: CASSPPGSALSTDTQYF. The CDR3 DNA reads TGTGCCAGCTCCCCCCCGGGGTCGGCCCTCAGCACAGATACGCAGTATTTT. The variable domain in full, with the rest retrieved from reference TRBV28 and TRBJ2-3, is DVKVTQSSRYLVKRTGEKVFLECVQDMDHENMFWYRQDPGLGLRLIYFSYDVKMKEKGDIPEGYSVSREKKERFSLILESASTNQTSMYLCASSPPGSALSTDTQYFGPGTRLTVL.

The V and J genes are TRBV14 and TRBJ1-6, with D tentatively TRBD1 (5 bases). Looked up from germline, CDR1 is SGHDN and CDR2 is FVKESK. This CDR3 region has 13 residues. With 5 bases removed from V and 8 bases from J, the gap between germline ends came to 10 bases. This CDR3 is CASSADRDSPLHF. CDR3 in DNA: TGTGCCAGCAGCGCAGACAGAGATTCACCCCTCCACTTT.

The chain joins TRBV3-1 (or the pseudogene TRBV3-2) to TRBJ2-3, with D unresolved. The germline V gene encodes CDR1 LGHDT and CDR2 YNNKEL (reference sequence). Trimming shortened V by 2 bases and J by 5 bases, and 5 bases separated the two germline ends. This CDR3 spans 12 amino acids. The CDR3 sequence is CASSQPGDTQYF. The CDR3 DNA sequence: TGTGCCAGCAGCCAACCCGGAGATACGCAGTATTTT.

The chain employs TRBV12-3 or TRBV12-4 and TRBJ1-2; D is possibly TRBD1 (6 bases). This CDR3 has 13 amino acids. Trimming left V 3 bases short and J 8 bases short, with 13 bases between. CDR3 in DNA: TGTGCCAGCAGTTTTAGGGGGAAGTTAGGCTACACCTTC. It yields the protein CASSFRGKLGYTF.